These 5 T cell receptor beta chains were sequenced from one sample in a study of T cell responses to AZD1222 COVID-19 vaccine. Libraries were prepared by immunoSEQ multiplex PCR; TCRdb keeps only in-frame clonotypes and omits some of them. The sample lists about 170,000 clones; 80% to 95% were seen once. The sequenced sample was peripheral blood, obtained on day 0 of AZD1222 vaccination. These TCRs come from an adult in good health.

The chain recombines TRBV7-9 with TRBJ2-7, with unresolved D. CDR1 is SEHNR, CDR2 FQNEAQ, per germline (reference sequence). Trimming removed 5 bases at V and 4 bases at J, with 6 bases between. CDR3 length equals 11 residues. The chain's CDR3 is CASSREYEQYF. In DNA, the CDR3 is TGTGCCAGCAGCAGGGAATACGAGCAGTACTTC.

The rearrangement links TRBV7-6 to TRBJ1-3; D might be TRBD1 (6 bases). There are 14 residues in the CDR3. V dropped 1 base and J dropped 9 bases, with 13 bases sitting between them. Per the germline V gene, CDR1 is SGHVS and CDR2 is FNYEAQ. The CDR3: CASSLGGAKGTIYF. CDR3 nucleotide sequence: TGTGCCAGCAGCTTAGGGGGGGCAAAAGGCACCATATATTTT.

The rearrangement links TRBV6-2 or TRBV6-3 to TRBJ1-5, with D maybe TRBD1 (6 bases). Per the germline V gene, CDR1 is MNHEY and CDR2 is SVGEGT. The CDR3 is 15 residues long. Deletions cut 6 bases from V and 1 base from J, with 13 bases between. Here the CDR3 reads CASSSDRLSNQPQHF. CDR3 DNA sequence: TGTGCCAGCAGCTCTGACAGGTTAAGCAATCAGCCCCAGCATTTT.

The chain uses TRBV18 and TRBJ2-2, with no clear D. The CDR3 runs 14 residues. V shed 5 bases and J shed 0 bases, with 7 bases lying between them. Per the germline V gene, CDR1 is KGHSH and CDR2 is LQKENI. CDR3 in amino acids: CASSSQANTGELFF. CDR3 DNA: TGTGCCAGCTCATCCCAGGCGAACACCGGGGAGCTGTTTTTT.

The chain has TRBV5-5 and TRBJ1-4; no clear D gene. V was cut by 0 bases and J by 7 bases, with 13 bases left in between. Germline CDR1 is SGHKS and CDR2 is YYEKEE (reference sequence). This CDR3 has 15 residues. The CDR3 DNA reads TGTGCCAGCAGCTTGGCAGTTGGGGATACTGAAAAACTGTTTTTT. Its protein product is CASSLAVGDTEKLFF.